Shown below are 4 T cell receptor beta chains from a single sample sequenced in a study of T cell repertoires in cytomegalovirus infection. MiXCR, run by TCRdb on the reads, gives a single entry per CDR3 protein. The table has approximately 76,000 distinct CDR3 sequences, more than 3% seen once; the top ten hold under 6%. The sequencing input was PBMCs. These receptors originate from a human donor in good health (CMV status not recorded). Some clones in this sample may be carry-over from other donors' samples.

The table lists this clonotype with many counts. The chain uses TRBV29-1 and TRBJ2-7, with D possibly TRBD1 on 6 matching bases. CDR3 length: 13 residues. Trimming took 4 bases from V and 5 from J, leaving 15 bases between them. The germline gives CDR1 SQVTM, CDR2 ANQGSEA. The chain's CDR3 is CSVGGGRGDEQYF. DNA for the CDR3: TGCAGCGTTGGGGGCGGCAGGGGAGACGAGCAGTACTTC.

This clonotype was seen ten or more times. This chain links TRBV6-5 with TRBJ1-6, with D hard to call. V was shortened by 6 bases and J by 10 bases, with 16 bases between the two germline ends. CDR1 is MNHEY, CDR2 SVGAGI, per germline. The CDR3 totals 14 residues. This chain's CDR3 is CASRWTLGESPLHF. Written as DNA, the CDR3 is TGTGCCAGCAGGTGGACCCTTGGGGAGTCACCCCTCCACTTT.

This clonotype has only a few counts. The V call is TRBV27, the J call TRBJ2-7, with D possibly called TRBD1 or TRBD2 (5 bases each). The CDR3 contains 15 residues. CDR1 MNHEY and CDR2 SMNVEV come from the germline V gene (reference sequence). The ends were cut back, 4 bases at V and 0 bases at J, with 13 bases in the middle. The CDR3 DNA reads as TGTGCCAGCAGTTCCCGGGGCCCCGACTCCTACGAGCAGTACTTC. Protein sequence: CASSSRGPDSYEQYF.

This clonotype was observed at least ten times. The chain employs TRBV20-1 and TRBJ1-1; the D is unclear. The V and J ends lost 6 bases and 5 bases respectively, with 16 bases between them. Germline V lookup: CDR1 DFQATT, CDR2 SNEGSKA (reference sequence). The CDR3 extends over 13 amino acids. The CDR3 coding sequence is TGCAGTGCCCCGAAACAGCTGGGGACTGAAGCTTTCTTT. Protein product: CSAPKQLGTEAFF.